This passage covers 10 T cell receptor beta chains from one sample sequenced in a study of CD8 T cells in ankylosing spondylitis. TCRdb ran MiXCR on the 5' RACE reads and lists one entry per CDR3 protein. The sample includes 150,000 to 200,000 distinct CDR3 sequences, 30% to 35% seen only once; the top ten take 6%. The sequenced sample consisted of synovial fluid, either unsorted or a sorted T cell fraction (not recorded which). The origin of the receptors is a male donor with ankylosing spondylitis.

This chain connects TRBV11-1 to TRBJ1-1, with 12 bases fitting TRBD1. The V and J ends lost 5 bases and 6 bases, in that order; junction bases with no gene match: 4. Germline loops: CDR1 SGHAT, CDR2 FQDESV (reference sequence). This CDR3 comprises 14 residues. The CDR3 DNA follows: TGTGCCAGCAGCCCCGGGACAGGGGGCCCTGAAGCTTTCTTT. Translation: CASSPGTGGPEAFF.

This clonotype was detected ten times or more. The DNA for the CDR3 is TGTGCCAGCAGTTTAATTAGGCGGACGAACACCGGGGAGCTGTTTTTT. As protein: CASSLIRRTNTGELFF. V usage is TRBV12-3 or TRBV12-4 and J usage is TRBJ2-2; unclear D gene. V was clipped by 2 bases and J by 0 bases, with 10 bases between them. There are 16 residues in the CDR3.

This clonotype turned up a few times. The chain recombines TRBV5-1 with TRBJ1-5; 7 bases align to TRBD1. The CDR3 has 15 residues. Trimming at V came to 5 bases and at J to 4 bases, leaving 9 bases not matched to a gene. Germline V lookup: CDR1 SGHRS, CDR2 YFSETQ. The CDR3 DNA is TGCGCCAGCAGGTTGACAGGGACTGGAAATCAGCCCCAGCATTTT. Amino acids: CASRLTGTGNQPQHF.

Only a few counts were recorded for this clonotype. This chain links TRBV15 with TRBJ1-5, with D hard to call. CDR3 length: 16 amino acids. Trimming shortened V by 4 bases and J by 0 bases, and 13 bases separated the two germline ends. Germline V gives CDR1 LNHNV, CDR2 YYDKDF (reference sequence). The CDR3 loop is CATSTPDGYSNQPQHF. The CDR3 DNA reads as TGTGCCACCAGCACGCCGGACGGTTATAGCAATCAGCCCCAGCATTTT.

In its sample, this clonotype was seen a few times. The V gene is TRBV6-4, the J gene TRBJ1-1; a weak D match, TRBD1 (6 bases). Trimming shortened V by 6 bases and J by 0 bases, and 14 bases separated the two germline ends. There are 15 residues in the CDR3. The V gene's germline CDR1 is MRHNA and CDR2 SNTAGT. CDR3 loop: CASRVDSALNTEAFF. DNA for the CDR3: TGTGCCAGCAGGGTGGACAGCGCACTGAACACTGAAGCTTTCTTT.

This clonotype has a handful of counts. The chain carries TRBV5-1 and TRBJ1-1, with a weak D call TRBD1 (6 bases). The germline V and J ends were trimmed by 1 base and 4 bases, with 11 bases remaining between them. The CDR3 is 14 amino acids. Germline V gene sequence: CDR1 SGHRS, CDR2 YFSETQ. CDR3 DNA: TGCGCCAGCAGCTTGTCTGTAGGGGGCACTGAAGCTTTCTTT. Protein: CASSLSVGGTEAFF.

There are a few counts of this clonotype. This chain uses TRBV12-3 or TRBV12-4 with TRBJ1-1, with 7 bases that match TRBD1. Trimming at V came to 5 bases and at J to 4 bases, leaving 4 bases not matched to a gene. This CDR3 has 13 amino acids. Here the CDR3 DNA reads TGTGCCAGCAGTCCTGGACAGGCCACTGAAGCTTTCTTT. Amino acid sequence: CASSPGQATEAFF.

The table lists this clonotype with a few counts. The V call is TRBV5-1, the J call TRBJ1-4; TRBD1 is a possible D gene (6 bases). V lost 1 base and J lost 4, with 11 bases in between. This CDR3 is 15 amino acids long. The germline CDR1 and CDR2 sequences are SGHRS and YFSETQ. DNA for the CDR3: TGCGCCAGCAGCTTGACCCGGGACAATAATGAAAAACTGTTTTTT. It codes for CASSLTRDNNEKLFF.

This clonotype was detected ten times or more. The V gene is TRBV20-1, the J gene TRBJ1-3; D not certain. This CDR3 contains 12 residues. Germline V lookup: CDR1 DFQATT, CDR2 SNEGSKA (reference sequence). Deletions cut 5 bases from V and 3 bases from J, with 8 bases between. This CDR3 is CSAAEGGNTIYF. The CDR3, as DNA: TGCAGTGCTGCGGAGGGTGGAAACACCATATATTTT.

This chain connects TRBV30 to TRBJ2-1; no firm D call. CDR3 length: 12 amino acids. The ends were cut back, 1 base at V and 8 bases at J, with 9 bases in the middle. Looked up from germline, CDR1 is GTSNPN and CDR2 is SVGIG (reference sequence). The CDR3 DNA sequence: TGTGCCTGGAGTGCCGCAGTGGATGAGCAGTTCTTC. Protein product: CAWSAAVDEQFF.